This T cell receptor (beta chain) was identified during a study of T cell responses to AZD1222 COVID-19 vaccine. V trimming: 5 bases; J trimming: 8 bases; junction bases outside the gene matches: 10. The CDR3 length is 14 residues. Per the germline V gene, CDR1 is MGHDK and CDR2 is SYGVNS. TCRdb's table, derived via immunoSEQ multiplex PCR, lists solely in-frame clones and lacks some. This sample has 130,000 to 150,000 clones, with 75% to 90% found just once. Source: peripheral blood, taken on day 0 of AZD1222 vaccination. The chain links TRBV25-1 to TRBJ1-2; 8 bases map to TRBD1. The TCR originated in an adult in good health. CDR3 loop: CASSPGTGRGGYTF. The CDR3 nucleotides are TGTGCCAGCAGTCCCGGGACAGGCCGAGGAGGCTACACCTTC.